Listed below are T cell receptor beta chains from one sample, sequenced in a study of cytomegalovirus exposure and HLA in healthy donors. Measured with immunoSEQ multiplex PCR; TCRdb has only the in-frame clones, and not every one. The data show under 200,000 clones, 68% seen once. Material for sequencing was PBMCs. These receptor sequences come from a man aged 50 or older in good health and CMV-seronegative. CDR3s include the opening cysteine and the closing phenylalanine or tryptophan. D genes are given only for firm matches. Rows give clone size only sometimes, using once, few, many, or a class for an expanded clone.

j_call: TRBJ1-2
v_call: TRBV4-1
cdr3_length: 16
d_call: TRBD1
clone_size: .
cdr3_aa: CASSPQIADRVGGYTF
cdr3_nt: TGCGCCAGCAGCCCCCAAATAGCGGACAGGGTAGGTGGCTACACCTTC

j_call: TRBJ1-2
v_call: TRBV6-5
cdr3_length: 15
d_call: TRBD1
clone_size: few
cdr3_aa: CASTQGALDNYGYTF
cdr3_nt: TGTGCCAGCACCCAGGGGGCTCTAGATAACTATGGCTACACCTTC

j_call: TRBJ2-7
v_call: TRBV28
cdr3_length: 15
d_call: TRBD1
clone_size: .
cdr3_aa: CASTRTQGSSYEQYF
cdr3_nt: TGTGCCAGCACCCGTACACAGGGGAGCTCCTACGAGCAGTACTTC

j_call: TRBJ1-4
v_call: TRBV6-5
cdr3_length: 15
d_call: .
clone_size: few
cdr3_aa: CASSQQTALVEKLFF
cdr3_nt: TGTGCCAGCAGTCAGCAGACAGCGTTGGTTGAAAAACTGTTTTTT

j_call: TRBJ1-1
v_call: TRBV9
cdr3_length: 15
d_call: .
clone_size: .
cdr3_aa: CASSVGGARVAEAFF
cdr3_nt: TGTGCCAGCAGCGTAGGTGGGGCACGAGTGGCTGAAGCTTTCTTT

j_call: TRBJ2-5
v_call: TRBV7-2
cdr3_length: 15
d_call: .
clone_size: once
cdr3_aa: CASSLWDQGQETQYF
cdr3_nt: TGTGCCAGCAGCTTATGGGATCAGGGTCAAGAGACCCAGTACTTC

j_call: TRBJ1-2
v_call: TRBV5-4
cdr3_length: 15
d_call: TRBD1
clone_size: .
cdr3_aa: CASSHIQGAGYGYTF
cdr3_nt: TGTGCCAGCAGCCACATACAGGGGGCCGGCTATGGCTACACCTTC

j_call: TRBJ1-4
v_call: TRBV18
cdr3_length: 15
d_call: .
clone_size: .
cdr3_aa: CASSLDFSLGEKLFF
cdr3_nt: TGTGCCAGCTCCCTCGACTTTTCGCTAGGCGAAAAACTGTTTTTT

j_call: TRBJ2-7
v_call: TRBV14
cdr3_length: 12
d_call: .
clone_size: .
cdr3_aa: CASSQVRYEQYF
cdr3_nt: TGTGCCAGCAGCCAAGTTCGGTACGAGCAGTACTTC

j_call: TRBJ1-5
v_call: TRBV7-2
cdr3_length: 15
d_call: TRBD1
clone_size: .
cdr3_aa: CASSLQGMSNQPQHF
cdr3_nt: TGTGCCAGCAGCCTACAGGGGATGAGCAATCAGCCCCAGCATTTT

j_call: TRBJ2-6
v_call: TRBV5-1
cdr3_length: 18
d_call: .
clone_size: .
cdr3_aa: CASSPHDGARPGANVLTF
cdr3_nt: TGCGCCAGCAGCCCTCACGATGGGGCTCGCCCTGGGGCCAACGTCCTGACTTTC

j_call: TRBJ1-4
v_call: TRBV9
cdr3_length: 15
d_call: TRBD1
clone_size: .
cdr3_aa: CASSVDRGLNEKLFF
cdr3_nt: TGTGCCAGCAGCGTAGACAGGGGGCTTAATGAAAAACTGTTTTTT

j_call: TRBJ2-7
v_call: TRBV2
cdr3_length: 17
d_call: TRBD2
clone_size: .
cdr3_aa: CASSQGPLAGFIYEQYF
cdr3_nt: TGTGCCAGCAGTCAGGGGCCCCTAGCGGGGTTTATCTACGAGCAGTACTTC

j_call: TRBJ2-1
v_call: TRBV2
cdr3_length: 12
d_call: TRBD1
clone_size: .
cdr3_aa: CASSAGGETKFF
cdr3_nt: TGTGCCAGCAGTGCAGGGGGCGAGACGAAGTTCTTC

j_call: TRBJ1-4
v_call: TRBV10-3
cdr3_length: 15
d_call: .
clone_size: .
cdr3_aa: CAIHFYGTTNEKLFF
cdr3_nt: TGTGCCATCCATTTTTATGGCACAACTAATGAAAAACTGTTTTTT